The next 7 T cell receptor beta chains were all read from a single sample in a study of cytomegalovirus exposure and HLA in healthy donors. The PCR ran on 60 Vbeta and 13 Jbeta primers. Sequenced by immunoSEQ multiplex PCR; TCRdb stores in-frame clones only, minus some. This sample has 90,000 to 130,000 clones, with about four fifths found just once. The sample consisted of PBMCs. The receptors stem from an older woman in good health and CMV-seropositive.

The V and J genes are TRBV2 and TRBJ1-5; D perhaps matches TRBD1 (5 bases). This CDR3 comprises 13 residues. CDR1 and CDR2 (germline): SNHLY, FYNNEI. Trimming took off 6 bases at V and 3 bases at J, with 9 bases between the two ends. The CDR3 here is CASSGQINQPQHF. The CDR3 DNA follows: TGTGCCAGCAGCGGACAAATCAATCAGCCCCAGCATTTT.

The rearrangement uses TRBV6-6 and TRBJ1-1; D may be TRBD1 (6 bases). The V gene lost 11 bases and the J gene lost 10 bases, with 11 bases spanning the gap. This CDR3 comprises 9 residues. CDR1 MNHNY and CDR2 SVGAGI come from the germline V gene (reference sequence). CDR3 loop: CAPGGAAFF. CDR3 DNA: TGTGCCCCGGGGGGGGCAGCTTTCTTT.

The CDR3 loop is CASSPPGTGGFKQYF. The CDR3 DNA reads TGTGCCAGTAGTCCCCCCGGGACAGGGGGCTTTAAGCAGTACTTC. The chain carries TRBV19 and TRBJ2-7; 12 bases map to TRBD1. CDR1 is LNHDA and CDR2 is SQIVND in the germline V gene (reference sequence). V dropped 5 bases and J dropped 8; count of bases not matched to a gene: 10. CDR3 length equals 15 residues.

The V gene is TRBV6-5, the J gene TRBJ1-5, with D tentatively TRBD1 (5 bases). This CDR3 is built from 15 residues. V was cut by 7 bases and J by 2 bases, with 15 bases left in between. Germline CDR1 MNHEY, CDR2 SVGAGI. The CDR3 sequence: CASMISRGGNQPQHF. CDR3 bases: TGTGCCAGCATGATATCGCGGGGGGGCAATCAGCCCCAGCATTTT.

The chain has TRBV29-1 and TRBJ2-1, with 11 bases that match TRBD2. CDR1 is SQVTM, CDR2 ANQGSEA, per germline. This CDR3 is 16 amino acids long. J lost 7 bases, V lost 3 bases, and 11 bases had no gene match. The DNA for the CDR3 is TGCAGCGTTGACTGGATAGCGGGAGGGCCAGATAATGAGCAGTTCTTC. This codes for CSVDWIAGGPDNEQFF.

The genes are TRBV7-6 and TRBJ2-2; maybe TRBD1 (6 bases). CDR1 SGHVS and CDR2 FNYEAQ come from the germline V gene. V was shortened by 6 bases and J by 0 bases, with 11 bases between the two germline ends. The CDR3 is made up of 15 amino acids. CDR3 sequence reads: CASRNRVANTGELFF. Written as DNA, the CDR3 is TGTGCCAGCAGGAACAGGGTCGCGAACACCGGGGAGCTGTTTTTT.

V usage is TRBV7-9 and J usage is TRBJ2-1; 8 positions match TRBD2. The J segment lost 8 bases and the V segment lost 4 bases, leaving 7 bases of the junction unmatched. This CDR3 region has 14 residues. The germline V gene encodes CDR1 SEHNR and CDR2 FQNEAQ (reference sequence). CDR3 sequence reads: CASSSGLAADEQFF. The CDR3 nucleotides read TGTGCCAGCAGCTCTGGACTAGCTGCTGATGAGCAGTTCTTC.